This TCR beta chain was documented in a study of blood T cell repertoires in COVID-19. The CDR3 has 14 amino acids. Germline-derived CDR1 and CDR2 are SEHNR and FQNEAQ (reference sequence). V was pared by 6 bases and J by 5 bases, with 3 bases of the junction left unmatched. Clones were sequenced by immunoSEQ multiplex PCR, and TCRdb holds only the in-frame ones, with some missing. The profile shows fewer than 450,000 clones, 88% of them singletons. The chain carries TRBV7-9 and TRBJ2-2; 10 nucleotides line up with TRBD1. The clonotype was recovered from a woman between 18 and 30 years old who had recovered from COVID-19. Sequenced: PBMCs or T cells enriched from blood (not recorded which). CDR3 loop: CASSWGQGTGELFF. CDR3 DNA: TGTGCCAGCAGTTGGGGACAGGGGACCGGGGAGCTGTTTTTT. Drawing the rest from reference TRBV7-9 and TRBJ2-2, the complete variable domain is DTGVSQNPRHKITKRGQNVTFRCDPISEHNRLYWYRQTLGQGPEFLTYFQNEAQLEKSRLLSDRFSAERPKGSFSTLEIQRTEQGDSAMYLCASSWGQGTGELFFGEGSRLTVL.